Shown below are 32 T cell receptor beta chains from a single sample sequenced in a study of cytomegalovirus exposure and HLA in healthy donors. The primer mix had 60 Vbeta and 13 Jbeta primers. The table came from immunoSEQ multiplex PCR; TCRdb's copy has only in-frame clones and leaves some out. This table holds some 200,000 clones, over 80% found once. Source material: PBMCs. The receptors were sampled from a boy aged 2 to 9 in good health and CMV-seronegative.

V is TRBV10-3 and J is TRBJ1-2; TRBD1 matches at 7 bases. Trimming took 2 bases from V and 3 from J; bases not matched to a gene: 9. The CDR3 covers 16 residues. Looked up from germline, CDR1 is ENHRY and CDR2 is SYGVKD. CDR3 sequence reads: CAISETSQGSDYGYTF. For the CDR3, the DNA is TGTGCCATCAGTGAGACCTCACAGGGGAGCGACTATGGCTACACCTTC.

This clone was recorded a few times. The rearrangement uses TRBV6-1 and TRBJ2-2; D remains unclear. This CDR3 is 14 amino acids long. The V end lost 5 bases, the J end lost 2 bases, and 9 bases lay between the germline ends. In germline, CDR1 is MNHNS, CDR2 SASEGT. CDR3 bases: TGTGCCAGCAGTTTTACAGAAAACACCGGGGAGCTGTTTTTT. Translating it yields CASSFTENTGELFF.

This clone was seen just once. The J gene is TRBJ1-6, the V gene TRBV23-1; tentatively, D is TRBD1 (6 bases). TRBV23-1 is labeled an ORF, and its function is uncertain. There are 18 residues in the CDR3. V lost 0 bases, J lost 6 bases, and 18 bases lay in between. Here the CDR3 reads CASSQSLQGNVSNSPLHF. The DNA for the CDR3 is TGCGCCAGCAGTCAATCTCTTCAGGGGAACGTGAGTAATTCACCCCTCCACTTT.

The genes are TRBV4-2 and TRBJ1-5; D remains unclear. V lost 1 base to trimming and J lost 0 bases, with 7 bases between them. CDR3 length: 15 amino acids. Per germline, CDR1 LGHNA and CDR2 YNFKEQ. This CDR3 is CASSQGGYSNQPQHF. For the CDR3, the DNA is TGTGCCAGCAGCCAAGGCGGGTATAGCAATCAGCCCCAGCATTTT.

The CDR3 nucleotides read TGTGCCATCAATTCCGGGGGTTACGGGGAGCTGTTTTTT. It translates to CAINSGGYGELFF. The chain combines TRBV10-3 with TRBJ2-2; a weak D match, TRBD2 (6 bases). V gave up 7 bases and J gave up 7 bases, with 13 bases separating them. Per germline, CDR1 ENHRY and CDR2 SYGVKD. The length of the CDR3 is 13 residues.

CDR3 nucleotide sequence: TGTGCCAGCAGTTACAGCCAGGGTCCCTACGAGCAGTACTTC. It translates to CASSYSQGPYEQYF. This sequence joins TRBV6-5 and TRBJ2-7, with D possibly TRBD1 on 5 matching bases. Trimming removed 2 bases at V and 2 bases at J, with 10 bases between. Germline lookup yields CDR1 MNHEY and CDR2 SVGAGI. This CDR3 is 14 amino acids long.

The chain combines TRBV10-3 with TRBJ1-2, with unresolved D. The V gene lost 5 bases and the J gene lost 6 bases, with 22 bases spanning the gap. Germline V CDR1 and CDR2: ENHRY, SYGVKD. The CDR3 has 16 amino acids. The chain's CDR3 is CAISPPAPTVSNGYTF. CDR3 nucleotide sequence: TGTGCCATCAGTCCCCCCGCCCCAACAGTTTCAAATGGCTACACCTTC.

V is TRBV29-1 and J is TRBJ2-5, with TRBD1 matching 10 bases. The CDR3 has 12 residues. Per germline, CDR1 SQVTM and CDR2 ANQGSEA. V shed 7 bases, J shed 10 bases, and the junction held 9 bases outside the gene matches. The CDR3 DNA follows: TGCAGCGCGCCGGACAGGGGGGACGGCCAGTACTTC. It encodes CSAPDRGDGQYF. The variable domain in full, with the rest retrieved from reference TRBV29-1 and TRBJ2-5, is SAVISQKPSRDICQRGTSLTIQCQVDSQVTMMFWYRQQPGQSLTLIATANQGSEATYESGFVIDKFPISRPNLTFSTLTVSNMSPEDSSIYLCSAPDRGDGQYFGPGTRLLVL.

CDR3 loop: CASSGPGARYNEQFF. In nucleotides, the CDR3 is TGTGCCAGCAGTGGGCCAGGGGCCCGCTACAATGAGCAGTTCTTC. This sequence joins TRBV6-5 and TRBJ2-1; possibly TRBD1 for D (6 bases). The CDR3 runs to 15 residues. Germline CDR1 MNHEY, CDR2 SVGAGI. Trimming cost V 5 bases and J 3 bases, with 14 bases left between them.

The chain carries TRBV5-6 and TRBJ1-5; 11 positions match TRBD1. The J segment lost 2 bases and the V segment lost 7 bases, leaving 5 bases of the junction unmatched. Germline V gene sequence: CDR1 SGHDT, CDR2 YYEEEE. This CDR3 has 15 residues. The CDR3 loop is CASSKDRGRNQPQHF. In nucleotides, the CDR3 is TGTGCCAGCTCAAAGGACAGGGGGCGCAATCAGCCCCAGCATTTT.

The rearrangement uses TRBV6-5 and TRBJ1-1; 7 bases fit TRBD1. This CDR3 comprises 15 residues. Trimming at V came to 0 bases and at J to 7 bases, leaving 8 bases not matched to a gene. Germline V CDR1 and CDR2: MNHEY, SVGAGI. CDR3 protein: CASSYSTQGEIEAFF. CDR3 nucleotides: TGTGCCAGCAGTTACTCGACCCAGGGGGAGATTGAAGCTTTCTTT.

This rearrangement joins TRBV5-1 to TRBJ2-3, with 11 bases identical to TRBD2. CDR3 length: 20 residues. V dropped 3 bases and J dropped 5; count of bases not matched to a gene: 20. CDR1 is SGHRS, CDR2 YFSETQ, per germline. In DNA, the CDR3 is TGCGCCAGCAGCTCGTACTCCCACCCTTTAGCGGGAGGGCCTGGAGATACGCAGTATTTT. This gives the protein CASSSYSHPLAGGPGDTQYF. Supplemented by reference TRBV5-1 and TRBJ2-3, the full variable domain reads KAGVTQTPRYLIKTRGQQVTLSCSPISGHRSVSWYQQTPGQGLQFLFEYFSETQRNKGNFPGRFSGRQFSNSRSEMNVSTLELGDSALYLCASSSYSHPLAGGPGDTQYFGPGTRLTVL.

Turning to this clone: One end of the junction is discordant with germline, which a read error may explain. This sequence joins TRBV5-6 and TRBJ2-1; maybe TRBD1 (5 bases). The CDR3 loop spans 12 amino acids. CDR1 SGHDT and CDR2 YYEEEE come from the germline V gene. The DNA for the CDR3 is TGTGCCAGCAGCTTGGGACAGTGGGTTAAGATCTTC. This codes for CASSLGQWVKIF.

This rearrangement joins TRBV5-6 to TRBJ2-3, with D maybe TRBD2 (5 bases). The CDR3 has 15 residues. Germline V gene lookup returns CDR1 SGHDT and CDR2 YYEEEE. Trimming stripped 4 bases from V and 2 bases from J, with 14 bases between. CDR3 DNA: TGTGCCAGCAGCACTGGCGGGCCGCTCACAGATACGCAGTATTTT. Its translation is CASSTGGPLTDTQYF.

The chain recombines TRBV30 with TRBJ2-1; 10 bases map to TRBD2. Germline V lookup: CDR1 GTSNPN, CDR2 SVGIG (reference sequence). There are 18 residues in the CDR3. J lost 10 bases, V lost 2 bases, and 20 bases had no gene match. The CDR3 DNA reads as TGTGCCTGGAGTCCTTACCCTAGCGGGGGCCCCCGCGGTAGGGAGCAGTTCTTC. Amino acids: CAWSPYPSGGPRGREQFF. Combining the CDR3 with reference TRBV30 and TRBJ2-1 gives the whole variable domain SQTIHQWPATLVQPVGSPLSLECTVEGTSNPNLYWYRQAAGRGLQLLFYSVGIGQISSEVPQNLSASRPQDRQFILSSKKLLLSDSGFYLCAWSPYPSGGPRGREQFFGPGTRLTVL.

The V and J genes are TRBV29-1 and TRBJ1-2; D is possibly TRBD1 (5 bases). CDR1 is SQVTM, CDR2 ANQGSEA, per germline. The CDR3 totals 11 residues. V was clipped by 4 bases and J by 8 bases, with 11 bases between them. The CDR3 region is CSVGGVDGYTF. CDR3 nucleotide sequence: TGCAGCGTTGGGGGGGTAGACGGCTACACCTTC.

This clone showed up just once. The chain combines TRBV27 with TRBJ1-5; D call uncertain. Germline V CDR1 and CDR2: MNHEY, SMNVEV (reference sequence). Trimming shortened V by 4 bases and J by 2 bases, and 9 bases separated the two germline ends. The CDR3 totals 14 residues. Written as DNA, the CDR3 is TGTGCCAGCAGTTGGGGAGGCGGCAATCAGCCCCAGCATTTT. Encoded protein: CASSWGGGNQPQHF.

The rearrangement links TRBV2 to TRBJ1-6; 8 bases match TRBD1. This CDR3 has 13 amino acids. With V trimmed by 6 bases and J by 10 bases, 5 bases remained unmatched. The germline V gene encodes CDR1 SNHLY and CDR2 FYNNEI. The CDR3: CASSDRGGSPLHF. The CDR3 DNA reads as TGTGCCAGCAGCGACAGGGGTGGGTCACCCCTCCACTTT. The whole variable domain, remainder taken from reference TRBV2 and TRBJ1-6, is EPEVTQTPSHQVTQMGQEVILRCVPISNHLYFYWYRQILGQKVEFLVSFYNNEISEKSEIFDDQFSVERPDGSNFTLKIRSTKLEDSAMYFCASSDRGGSPLHFGNGTRLTVT.

V is TRBV4-1 and J is TRBJ1-5; D not certain. This CDR3 spans 14 amino acids. Germline CDR1 reads MGHRA; CDR2 reads YSYEKL. V shed 0 bases and J shed 5 bases, with 8 bases lying between them. CDR3 bases: TGCGCCAGCAGCCAAGATCAAGCGTATCAGCCCCAGCATTTT. Amino acid sequence: CASSQDQAYQPQHF.

The rearrangement links TRBV30 to TRBJ1-2; D remains unclear. This CDR3 is 16 amino acids long. CDR1 is GTSNPN and CDR2 is SVGIG in the germline V gene (reference sequence). The V end was cut by 2 bases, the J end by 0 bases, with 16 bases between. The CDR3 DNA sequence: TGTGCCTGGAGTTCAGCAGAGGTGCGAGCTAACTATGGCTACACCTTC. Encoded protein: CAWSSAEVRANYGYTF.

The rearrangement uses TRBV27 and TRBJ2-7; 9 positions agree with TRBD1. There are 16 residues in the CDR3. Trimming at V came to 7 bases and at J to 1 base, leaving 11 bases not matched to a gene. Germline V gene data show CDR1 as MNHEY and CDR2 as SMNVEV (reference sequence). Written as DNA, the CDR3 is TGTGCCAGCAAAAACCTCCCGGGACAGGGATCCTACGAGCAGTACTTC. It codes for CASKNLPGQGSYEQYF.

The chain links TRBV2 to TRBJ1-2; 7 bases agree with TRBD1. CDR3 size: 14 residues. Germline V gene data show CDR1 as SNHLY and CDR2 as FYNNEI. V lost 6 bases to trimming and J lost 8 bases; unmatched junction nucleotides: 12. CDR3 sequence reads: CASRPRGVKGGYTF. CDR3 DNA: TGTGCCAGCAGACCCAGGGGGGTAAAGGGGGGCTACACCTTC. Variable domain in full (rest from reference TRBV2 and TRBJ1-2): EPEVTQTPSHQVTQMGQEVILRCVPISNHLYFYWYRQILGQKVEFLVSFYNNEISEKSEIFDDQFSVERPDGSNFTLKIRSTKLEDSAMYFCASRPRGVKGGYTFGSGTRLTVV.

This clone was counted a few times. V gene TRBV5-4 combines with J gene TRBJ1-4; D possibly corresponds to TRBD1 (6 bases). This CDR3 has 13 amino acids. CDR1 is SGHNT and CDR2 is YYREEE in the germline V gene (reference sequence). Between the trimmed V and J ends, which lost 0 bases and 7 bases, there was a span of 7 bases. This chain's CDR3 is CASSLEQGEKLFF. The CDR3 DNA follows: TGTGCCAGCAGCTTGGAACAGGGTGAAAAACTGTTTTTT.

The chain has TRBV5-6 and TRBJ2-3; 7 bases agree with TRBD2. The germline V gene encodes CDR1 SGHDT and CDR2 YYEEEE. CDR3 size: 13 residues. V trimming: 1 base; J trimming: 6 bases; junction bases outside the gene matches: 2. The CDR3 coding sequence is TGTGCCAGCAGCTTGACCGGGGGGGATACGCAGTATTTT. Its translation: CASSLTGGDTQYF. Full variable domain (remainder filled in from reference TRBV5-6 and TRBJ2-3): DAGVTQSPTHLIKTRGQQVTLRCSPKSGHDTVSWYQQALGQGPQFIFQYYEEEERQRGNFPDRFSGHQFPNYSSELNVNALLLGDSALYLCASSLTGGDTQYFGPGTRLTVL.

This clone was seen a few times. The genes are TRBV2 and TRBJ2-1; D remains ambiguous. V lost 4 bases and J 4 bases, leaving 8 bases between the germline ends. Germline loops: CDR1 SNHLY, CDR2 FYNNEI. The length of the CDR3 is 13 residues. In nucleotides, the CDR3 is TGTGCCAGCAGTGTGTTCGGGTACAATGAGCAGTTCTTC. It codes for CASSVFGYNEQFF.

The chain links TRBV7-9 to TRBJ1-3; 7 nucleotides line up with TRBD1. The CDR3 has 16 residues. Germline V gives CDR1 SEHNR, CDR2 FQNEAQ (reference sequence). Losses at the gene ends were 5 bases for V and 5 bases for J; bases not matched to a gene: 12. In DNA, the CDR3 is TGTGCCAGCAGCGAAACGGGACAGTTCGGTAGAAACACCATATATTTT. Encoded protein: CASSETGQFGRNTIYF. Full variable domain (missing parts from reference TRBV7-9 and TRBJ1-3): DTGVSQNPRHKITKRGQNVTFRCDPISEHNRLYWYRQTLGQGPEFLTYFQNEAQLEKSRLLSDRFSAERPKGSFSTLEIQRTEQGDSAMYLCASSETGQFGRNTIYFGEGSWLTVV.

This sequence joins TRBV7-9 and TRBJ1-4; D unclear. The V gene lost 1 base and the J gene lost 5 bases, with 8 bases spanning the gap. The CDR3 length is 14 residues. Germline V gene data show CDR1 as SEHNR and CDR2 as FQNEAQ (reference sequence). The CDR3 region has the DNA TGTGCCAGCAGCTTAGGGTACGGGAATGAAAAACTGTTTTTT. Amino acids: CASSLGYGNEKLFF.

This chain connects TRBV4-2 to TRBJ1-2; unclear D gene. Germline CDR1 and CDR2: LGHNA and YNFKEQ. This CDR3 spans 16 amino acids. V lost 5 bases to trimming and J lost 6 bases, with 22 bases between them. This CDR3 reads CASSARPLITIHGYTF. As DNA, the CDR3 is TGTGCCAGCAGCGCCCGCCCACTGATAACTATTCATGGCTACACCTTC.

The chain employs TRBV5-4 and TRBJ2-1; TRBD2 matches 13 bases. The germline V gene encodes CDR1 SGHNT and CDR2 YYREEE (reference sequence). The CDR3 totals 17 residues. V lost 4 bases, J lost 6 bases, and 10 bases stayed unmatched. The CDR3 nucleotides read TGTGCCAGCAGCACGAGACTAGCGGGAGGCTACCTCAATGAGCAGTTCTTC. Translated, it gives CASSTRLAGGYLNEQFF. Based on the CDR3 plus reference TRBV5-4 and TRBJ2-1, the full variable domain is ETGVTQSPTHLIKTRGQQVTLRCSSQSGHNTVSWYQQALGQGPQFIFQYYREEENGRGNFPPRFSGLQFPNYSSELNVNALELDDSALYLCASSTRLAGGYLNEQFFGPGTRLTVL.

The chain carries TRBV29-1 and TRBJ2-5; possible D gene TRBD1, 7 bases. The CDR3 contains 13 residues. Trimming took off 4 bases at V and 5 bases at J, with 14 bases between the two ends. Germline V gene data show CDR1 as SQVTM and CDR2 as ANQGSEA. The CDR3 spells CSVVQGGTETQYF. The DNA for the CDR3 is TGCAGCGTTGTCCAGGGGGGTACGGAGACCCAGTACTTC.

The genes are TRBV11-2 and TRBJ1-2, with 9 bases that match TRBD1. After removal of 0 bases from V and 6 bases from J, the junction contained 2 bases not matched to a gene. The CDR3 is 14 amino acids. The V gene's germline CDR1 is SGHAT and CDR2 FQNNGV. Here the CDR3 reads CASSLERTGDGYTF. CDR3 in DNA: TGTGCCAGCAGCTTAGAGCGGACAGGGGATGGCTACACCTTC.

The V and J genes are TRBV6-6 and TRBJ2-7; 7 bases align to TRBD1. The CDR3 is 15 amino acids. V lost 2 bases and J lost 2; bases outside the gene matches: 6. Germline loops: CDR1 MNHNY, CDR2 SVGAGI (reference sequence). CDR3 in DNA: TGTGCCAGCAGTTACGCGACAGGGACGACCTACGAGCAGTACTTC. Translating gives CASSYATGTTYEQYF.